This T cell receptor beta chain was recovered during a study of T cells in Graves' hyperthyroidism and ophthalmopathy. This clonotype occurred a few times. Thyroid ultrasound and orbital computed tomography, with clinical symptoms and serum thyroxine and TRAb, informed diagnoses. Authors of the study amplified TCR beta CDR3 regions from RNA transcripts. HTBI primers drove first-round RT-PCR of the TCR CDR3. TCRdb fed the multiplex PCR reads into MiXCR, producing one record per CDR3 protein. In the table there are about 370,000 distinct CDR3 sequences, over 12% of which are singletons. The receptor comes from a woman aged 55-70 years with Graves' ophthalmopathy. Material: blood.

The CDR3 spells CAFPRLAGAYNEQFF. For the CDR3, the DNA is TGTGCCTTCCCCCGGCTAGCGGGAGCCTACAATGAGCAGTTCTTC. V is TRBV30 and J is TRBJ2-1; 10 bases line up with TRBD2. Germline V gene lookup returns CDR1 GTSNPN and CDR2 SVGIG (reference sequence). With 7 bases clipped from V and 2 bases from J, the junction kept 8 bases outside the gene matches. CDR3 size: 15 residues.